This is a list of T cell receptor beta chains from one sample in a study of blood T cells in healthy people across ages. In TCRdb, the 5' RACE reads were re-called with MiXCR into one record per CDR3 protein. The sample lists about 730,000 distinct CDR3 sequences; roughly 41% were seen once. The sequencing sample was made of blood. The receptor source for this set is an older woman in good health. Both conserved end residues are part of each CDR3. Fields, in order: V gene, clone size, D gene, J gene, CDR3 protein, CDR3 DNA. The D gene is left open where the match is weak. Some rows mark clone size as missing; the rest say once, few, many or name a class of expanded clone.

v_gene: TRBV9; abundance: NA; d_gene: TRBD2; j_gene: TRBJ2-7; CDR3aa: CASSPWGAGETYERYF; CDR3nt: TGTGCCAGCAGCCCCTGGGGAGCGGGAGAAACCTACGAGCGGTACTTC
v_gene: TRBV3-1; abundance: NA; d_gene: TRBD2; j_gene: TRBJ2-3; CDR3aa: CASSPPGGLTDTQYF; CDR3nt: TGTGCCAGCAGCCCCCCGGGGGGGCTGACAGATACGCAGTATTTT
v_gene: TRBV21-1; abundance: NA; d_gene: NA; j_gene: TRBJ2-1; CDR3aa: CASSVSGGQLNNEQFF; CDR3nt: TGTGCCAGCAGCGTTTCGGGGGGGCAGCTCAACAATGAGCAGTTCTTC
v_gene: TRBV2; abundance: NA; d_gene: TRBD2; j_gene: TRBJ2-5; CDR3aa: CASAGLAGAGETQYF; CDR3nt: TGTGCCAGCGCCGGACTAGCGGGAGCGGGAGAGACCCAGTACTTC
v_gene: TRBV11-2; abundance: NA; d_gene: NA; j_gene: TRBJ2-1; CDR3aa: CASSVGIYNEQFF; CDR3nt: TGTGCCAGCAGCGTAGGTATCTACAATGAGCAGTTCTTC
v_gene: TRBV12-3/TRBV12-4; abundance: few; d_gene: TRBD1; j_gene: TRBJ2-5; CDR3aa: CASSSPWTGGKETQYF; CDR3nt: TGTGCCAGCAGTTCGCCCTGGACAGGGGGCAAAGAGACCCAGTACTTC
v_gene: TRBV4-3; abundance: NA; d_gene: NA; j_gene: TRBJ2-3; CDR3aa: CASSFRLSVSDTQYF; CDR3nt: TGCGCCAGCAGCTTCCGACTGAGTGTATCAGATACGCAGTATTTT
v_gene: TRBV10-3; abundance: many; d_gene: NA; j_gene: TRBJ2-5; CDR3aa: CAISRTEARGAETQYF; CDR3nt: TGTGCCATCAGCCGAACGGAGGCCAGGGGAGCAGAGACCCAGTACTTC
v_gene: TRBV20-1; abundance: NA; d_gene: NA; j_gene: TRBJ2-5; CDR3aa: CSASPLGTAGETQYF; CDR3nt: TGCAGTGCTAGCCCTCTCGGAACAGCAGGAGAGACCCAGTACTTC
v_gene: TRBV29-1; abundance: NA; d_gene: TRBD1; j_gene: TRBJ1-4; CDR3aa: CSVAQGGSEKLFF; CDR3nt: TGCAGCGTTGCACAGGGGGGTAGTGAAAAACTGTTTTTT
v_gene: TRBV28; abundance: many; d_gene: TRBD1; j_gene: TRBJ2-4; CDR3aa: CASSFRGNKNIQYF; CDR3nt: TGTGCCAGCAGTTTCAGGGGGAACAAAAACATTCAGTACTTC
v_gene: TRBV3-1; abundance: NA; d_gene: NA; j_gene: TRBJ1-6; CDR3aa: CASSPERGSGSPLHF; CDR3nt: TGTGCCAGCAGCCCCGAAAGGGGATCCGGATCACCCCTCCACTTT
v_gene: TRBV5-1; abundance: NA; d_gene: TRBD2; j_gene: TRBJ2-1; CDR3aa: CASSVSGTNEQFF; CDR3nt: TGCGCCAGCAGCGTAAGCGGGACGAATGAGCAGTTCTTC
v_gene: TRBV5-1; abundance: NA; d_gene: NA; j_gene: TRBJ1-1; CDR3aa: CASSAAGYNTEAFF; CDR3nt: TGCGCCAGCTCCGCCGCAGGGTACAACACTGAAGCTTTCTTT
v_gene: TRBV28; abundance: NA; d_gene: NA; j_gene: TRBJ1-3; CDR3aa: CASSLIGSSSGNTIYF; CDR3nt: TGTGCCAGCAGTTTAATCGGCAGCTCCTCTGGAAACACCATATATTTT
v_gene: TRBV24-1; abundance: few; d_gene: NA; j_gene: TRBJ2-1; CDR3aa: CATSDAPGARYNEQFF; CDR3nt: TGTGCCACCAGTGACGCCCCGGGAGCCCGCTACAATGAGCAGTTCTTC
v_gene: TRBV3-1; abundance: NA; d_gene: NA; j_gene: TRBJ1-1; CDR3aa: CASSAIGTEAFF; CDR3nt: TGTGCCAGCAGCGCGATTGGGACTGAAGCTTTCTTT
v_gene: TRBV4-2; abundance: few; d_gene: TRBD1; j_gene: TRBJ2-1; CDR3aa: CASSNQGESYNEQFF; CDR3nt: TGTGCCAGCAGCAATCAGGGGGAATCCTACAATGAGCAGTTCTTC
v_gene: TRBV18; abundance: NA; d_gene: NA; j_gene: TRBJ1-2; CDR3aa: CASSPQQGEHGYTF; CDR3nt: TGTGCCAGCTCACCACAACAGGGAGAACATGGCTACACCTTC
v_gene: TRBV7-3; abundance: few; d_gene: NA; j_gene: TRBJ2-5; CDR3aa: CASSLTFGYQETQYF; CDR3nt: TGTGCCAGCAGCTTAACGTTCGGGTACCAAGAGACCCAGTACTTC
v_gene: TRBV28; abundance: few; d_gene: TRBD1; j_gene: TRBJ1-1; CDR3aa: CASTSTGTAVPEAFF; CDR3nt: TGTGCCAGCACTTCCACTGGGACAGCGGTCCCTGAAGCTTTCTTT
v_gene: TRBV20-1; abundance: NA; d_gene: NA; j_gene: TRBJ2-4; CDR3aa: CSARIGGQKNIQYF; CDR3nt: TGCAGTGCTAGGATCGGGGGACAGAAAAACATTCAGTACTTC
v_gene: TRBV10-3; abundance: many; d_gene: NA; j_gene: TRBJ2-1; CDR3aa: CATLPGRSVYNEQFF; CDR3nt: TGTGCCACCCTGCCTGGGAGAAGCGTTTACAATGAGCAGTTCTTC
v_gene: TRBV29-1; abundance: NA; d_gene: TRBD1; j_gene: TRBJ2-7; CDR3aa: CSVRDRGRSGSEQYF; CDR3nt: TGCAGCGTCCGGGACAGGGGGCGATCAGGTAGTGAGCAGTACTTC
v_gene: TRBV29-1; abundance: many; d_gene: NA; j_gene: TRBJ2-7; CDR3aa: CSVDRGRGYEQYF; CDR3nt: TGCAGCGTTGATAGAGGCAGGGGCTACGAGCAGTACTTC
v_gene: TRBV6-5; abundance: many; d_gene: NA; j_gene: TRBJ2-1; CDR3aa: CASSLGLVGNEQFF; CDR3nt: TGTGCCAGCAGTTTAGGGCTGGTAGGCAATGAGCAGTTCTTC
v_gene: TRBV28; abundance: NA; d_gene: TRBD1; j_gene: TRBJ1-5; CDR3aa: CASSLGDRVYQPQHF; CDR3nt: TGTGCCAGCAGTTTAGGGGACAGGGTTTATCAGCCCCAGCATTTT
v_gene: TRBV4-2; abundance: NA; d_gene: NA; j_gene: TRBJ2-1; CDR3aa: CASSQDLPETQFF; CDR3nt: TGTGCCAGCAGCCAAGACCTCCCAGAGACCCAGTTCTTC
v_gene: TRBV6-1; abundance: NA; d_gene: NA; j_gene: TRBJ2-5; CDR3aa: CASRRQSQETQYF; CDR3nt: TGTGCCAGCAGACGACAGAGCCAAGAGACCCAGTACTTC
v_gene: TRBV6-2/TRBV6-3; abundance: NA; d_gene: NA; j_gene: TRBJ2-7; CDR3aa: CASSYGYNDEQYF; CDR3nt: TGTGCCAGCAGTTATGGGTACAACGACGAGCAGTACTTC
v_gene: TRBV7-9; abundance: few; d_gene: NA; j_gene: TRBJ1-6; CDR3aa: CASSLDGQGGNSPLHF; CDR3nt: TGTGCCAGCAGCTTAGACGGGCAGGGAGGTAATTCACCCCTCCACTTT
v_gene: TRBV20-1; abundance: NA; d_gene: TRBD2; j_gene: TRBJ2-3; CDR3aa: CSARPSGGWYTQYF; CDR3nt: TGCAGTGCTAGGCCCAGCGGGGGTTGGTATACGCAGTATTTT
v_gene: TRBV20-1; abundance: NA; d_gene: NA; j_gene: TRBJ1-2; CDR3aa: CSARAGRLGGYTF; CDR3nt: TGCAGTGCTAGGGCGGGGCGCTTGGGCGGCTACACCTTC
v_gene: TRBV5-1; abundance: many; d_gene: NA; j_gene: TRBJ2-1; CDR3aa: CASSLVFTDYNEQFF; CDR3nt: TGCGCCAGCAGCTTGGTGTTTACTGACTACAATGAGCAGTTCTTC
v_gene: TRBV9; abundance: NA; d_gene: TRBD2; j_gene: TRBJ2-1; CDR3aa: CASSPSSSGGNNGQFF; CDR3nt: TGTGCCAGCAGCCCTAGTTCCAGCGGGGGAAACAATGGGCAGTTCTTC
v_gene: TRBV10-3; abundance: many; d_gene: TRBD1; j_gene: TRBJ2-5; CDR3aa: CAISNRQGWETQYF; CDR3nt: TGTGCCATCAGTAATAGACAGGGCTGGGAGACCCAGTACTTC
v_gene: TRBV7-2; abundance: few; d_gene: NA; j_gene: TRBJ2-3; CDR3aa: CASSARPDTQYF; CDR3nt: TGTGCCAGCAGCGCCCGTCCAGATACGCAGTATTTT
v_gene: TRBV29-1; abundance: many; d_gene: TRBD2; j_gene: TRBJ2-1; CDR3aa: CSVDKGLAGEQFF; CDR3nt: TGCAGCGTGGATAAGGGACTAGCGGGTGAGCAGTTCTTC
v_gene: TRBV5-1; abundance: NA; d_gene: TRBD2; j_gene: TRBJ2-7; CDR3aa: CASSLELAGVEQYF; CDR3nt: TGCGCCAGCAGCTTGGAACTAGCGGGAGTCGAGCAGTACTTC
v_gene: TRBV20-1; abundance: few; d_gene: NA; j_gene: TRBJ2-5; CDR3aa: CSASSGLYQETQYF; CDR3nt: TGCAGTGCTAGTAGTGGGCTGTACCAAGAGACCCAGTACTTC
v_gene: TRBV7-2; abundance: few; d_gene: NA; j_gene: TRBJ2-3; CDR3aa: CASMASVSTDTQYF; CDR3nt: TGTGCCAGCATGGCTAGCGTTAGCACAGATACGCAGTATTTT
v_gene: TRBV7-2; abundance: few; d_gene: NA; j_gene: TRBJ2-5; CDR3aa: CASSPGQLASGAQYF; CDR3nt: TGTGCCAGCAGCCCCGGACAGCTGGCTAGTGGTGCCCAGTACTTC